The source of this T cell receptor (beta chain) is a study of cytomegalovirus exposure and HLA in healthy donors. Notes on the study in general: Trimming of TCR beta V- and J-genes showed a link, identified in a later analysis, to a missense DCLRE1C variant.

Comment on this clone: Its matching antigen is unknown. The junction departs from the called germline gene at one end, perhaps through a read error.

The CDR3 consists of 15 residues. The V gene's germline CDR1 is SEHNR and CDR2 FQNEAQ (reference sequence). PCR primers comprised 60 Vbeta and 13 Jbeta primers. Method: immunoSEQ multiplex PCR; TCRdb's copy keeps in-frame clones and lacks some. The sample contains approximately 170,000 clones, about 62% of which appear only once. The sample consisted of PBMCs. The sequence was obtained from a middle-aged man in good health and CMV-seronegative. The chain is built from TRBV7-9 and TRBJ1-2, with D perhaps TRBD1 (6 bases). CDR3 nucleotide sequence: TGTTCCAGCAGCTTACTTAGGGGGGGTAACTATGGCTACACCTTC. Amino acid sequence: CSSSLLRGGNYGYTF.